One sample yielded the 15 T cell receptor beta chains listed below, sequenced in a study of T cells in Graves' hyperthyroidism and ophthalmopathy. RNA transcripts gave rise to amplified TCR beta CDR3 regions. TCR CDR3 regions were first amplified by RT-PCR with HTBI primers. One entry per CDR3 protein, called by TCRdb with MiXCR from the multiplex PCR reads. The sample includes about 660,000 distinct CDR3 sequences, about 45% of them seen just once. The material sequenced was peripheral blood or thyroid tissue (not recorded which). The receptors were gathered from an adult man with Graves' disease, either hyperthyroidism or ophthalmopathy (not recorded which).

This clonotype was counted only a few times. The CDR3 bases are TGTGCCAGCAGTTTAAACCGGCAGAACTATGGCTACACCTTC. It encodes CASSLNRQNYGYTF. The rearrangement uses TRBV2 and TRBJ1-2, with unresolved D. Trimming pared 5 bases from V and 2 bases from J, leaving 12 bases between. Germline lookup yields CDR1 SNHLY and CDR2 FYNNEI. The CDR3 consists of 14 residues.

V gene TRBV2 combines with J gene TRBJ2-2, with D perhaps TRBD1 or TRBD2 (5 bases each). The CDR3 loop spans 17 amino acids. The V gene lost 5 bases and the J gene lost 4 bases, with 20 bases spanning the gap. The germline V gene encodes CDR1 SNHLY and CDR2 FYNNEI. Written as DNA, the CDR3 is TGTGCCAGCAGTTTAAAAGGGGCGGGTCTTTTCACCGGGGAGCTGTTTTTT. Protein product: CASSLKGAGLFTGELFF.

With regard to this clonotype: One base away lies a much larger clone, so this may be a sequencing read error. Written as DNA, the CDR3 is TGTACCAGCAGCGTGACAGGGAGCTCCTACGAGCAGTACTTC. The encoded protein is CTSSVTGSSYEQYF. The rearrangement links TRBV9 to TRBJ2-7; 7 bases are shared with TRBD1. This CDR3 is built from 14 residues. The V gene's germline CDR1 is SGDLS and CDR2 YYNGEE.

This clonotype was counted a few times. The rearrangement joins TRBV6-6 to TRBJ1-2; D remains unclear. Germline CDR1 reads MNHNY; CDR2 reads SVGAGI (reference sequence). The V end was cut by 7 bases, the J end by 2 bases, with 11 bases between. There are 13 residues in the CDR3. CDR3 coding DNA: TGTGCCAGCACCCAGGCCAGGAACTATGGCTACACCTTC. It encodes CASTQARNYGYTF.

For this clonotype: The junction departs from the called germline gene at one end, perhaps through a read error. This rearrangement joins TRBV15 to TRBJ2-6, with unresolved D. CDR3 length: 15 residues. Germline loops: CDR1 LNHNV, CDR2 YYDKDF (reference sequence). The CDR3 nucleotides are TGTGCCACCAGCAGAGATCATTCCAGTATGAACACTGAAGCTTTC. Amino acid sequence: CATSRDHSSMNTEAF.

This clonotype occurred many times. The genes are TRBV10-3 and TRBJ1-2, with D unclear. The germline CDR1 and CDR2 sequences are ENHRY and SYGVKD. The V end lost 4 bases, the J end lost 0 bases, and 12 bases lay between the germline ends. This CDR3 spans 15 amino acids. The CDR3 here is CAISGDLAPNYGYTF. CDR3 coding DNA: TGTGCCATCAGTGGAGACTTGGCACCTAACTATGGCTACACCTTC.

This clonotype was detected only a few times. The chain uses TRBV29-1 and TRBJ1-4, with 7 bases identical to TRBD1. Germline V gives CDR1 SQVTM, CDR2 ANQGSEA. With V trimmed by 5 bases and J by 8 bases, 11 bases remained unmatched. The CDR3 spans 14 residues. The CDR3 is CSVPRQGGGEKLFF. In nucleotides, the CDR3 is TGCAGCGTTCCCCGACAGGGCGGGGGGGAAAAACTGTTTTTT. The variable domain in full, with the rest retrieved from reference TRBV29-1 and TRBJ1-4, is SAVISQKPSRDICQRGTSLTIQCQVDSQVTMMFWYRQQPGQSLTLIATANQGSEATYESGFVIDKFPISRPNLTFSTLTVSNMSPEDSSIYLCSVPRQGGGEKLFFGSGTQLSVL.

This rearrangement joins TRBV20-1 to TRBJ1-1, with 8 bases identical to TRBD1. V shed 2 bases, J shed 4 bases, and the junction held 6 bases outside the gene matches. There are 14 residues in the CDR3. The germline V gene has CDR1 DFQATT and CDR2 SNEGSKA (reference sequence). CDR3 region: CSARSSTGVTEAFF. The CDR3 region has the DNA TGCAGTGCTAGAAGTTCGACAGGGGTCACTGAAGCTTTCTTT.

V gene TRBV12-3 or TRBV12-4 combines with J gene TRBJ1-5, with D unresolved. V was pared by 10 bases and J by 3 bases, with 10 bases between. The length of the CDR3 is 12 residues. CDR3 residues: CATQRDNQPQHF. The CDR3 coding sequence is TGTGCCACACAGAGGGACAATCAGCCCCAGCATTTT.

This clonotype was seen only a few times. The chain joins TRBV13 to TRBJ1-1; D unclear. The germline gives CDR1 PRHDT, CDR2 FYEKMQ (reference sequence). The CDR3 covers 14 residues. The V and J ends lost 2 bases and 1 base respectively, with 8 bases between them. CDR3 residues: CASSLLAANTEAFF. The CDR3 nucleotides read TGTGCCAGCAGCTTATTGGCAGCGAACACTGAAGCTTTCTTT.

A remark on this clonotype: This clone may be a read error of a much larger clone one base away. The chain joins TRBV10-3 to TRBJ1-6, with 8 bases aligning to TRBD1. The CDR3 covers 17 residues. CDR1 and CDR2 from the germline V gene are ENHRY and SYGVKD. CDR3 coding DNA: TGTGCCACCACGGAGGATTCAGGGGGCGCGAATGATTCACCCCTCCTCTTT. Translation gives CATTEDSGGANDSPLLF.

Ten or more counts support this clonotype. V usage is TRBV29-1 and J usage is TRBJ1-2; unclear D gene. This CDR3 comprises 12 residues. Germline V gene sequence: CDR1 SQVTM, CDR2 ANQGSEA. Trimming pared 1 base from V and 6 bases from J, leaving 9 bases between. The CDR3 DNA reads as TGCAGCGTTGAAGCGCCCCTCGATGGCTACACCTTC. Amino acid sequence: CSVEAPLDGYTF.

This clonotype was counted at least ten times. This rearrangement joins TRBV7-9 to TRBJ2-5; D not resolved. V gave up 4 bases and J gave up 3 bases, with 12 bases separating them. The CDR3 spans 14 residues. Germline V gene sequence: CDR1 SEHNR, CDR2 FQNEAQ (reference sequence). CDR3 loop: CASSSRLVEETQYF. The CDR3 bases are TGTGCCAGCAGCTCGCGGCTCGTTGAAGAGACCCAGTACTTC.

This clonotype was found many times. The chain uses TRBV29-1 and TRBJ1-5; D unclear. Germline loops: CDR1 SQVTM, CDR2 ANQGSEA. V was cut by 5 bases and J by 3 bases, with 11 bases left in between. The CDR3 has 13 amino acids. CDR3 DNA sequence: TGCAGCGTTATAAGCGGAAACAATCAGCCCCAGCATTTT. Translation: CSVISGNNQPQHF.

This clonotype has just one count. This rearrangement joins TRBV2 to TRBJ1-5; weak D call: TRBD1 (6 bases). Between the trimmed V and J ends, which lost 5 bases and 7 bases, there was a span of 21 bases. The CDR3 totals 16 residues. The V gene's germline CDR1 is SNHLY and CDR2 FYNNEI. CDR3 protein: CASSYSVAAGEQPQHF. Written as DNA, the CDR3 is TGTGCCAGCAGTTACTCGGTCGCGGCAGGGGAACAGCCCCAGCATTTT.